The source of this TCR beta chain is a study of T-cell reconstitution after alpha-beta-depleted transplantation in children. Study-wide points: The authors attributed T-cell counts and diversity one year after transplant mostly to newly produced T cells. Surviving recipient T cells and thymic progenitors underlay high day-60 TCRbeta diversity in some patients. There were reportedly several hundred expanded graft clones from which alpha-beta T cells came about two months after transplant.

Of note for this clonotype: No antigen is known for it.

A library of TCRbeta sequences, prepared with unique molecular identifiers, was generated. TCRdb redid the calling of the PCR reads with MiXCR, one entry per CDR3 protein. The sample lists hundreds of thousands of distinct CDR3 sequences, 13% occurring once. This TCR was sampled from a male patient younger than 18 who had a stem cell transplant for acute myeloid leukemia, so the T cells may come from the graft donor. The input for sequencing was PBMCs, mostly from graft donor cells, taken 360 days after TCRalphabeta/CD19-depleted stem cell transplant.

DNA of the CDR3: TGTGCCAGCTCAAAGGGGACCGATGAGCAGTTCTTC. Amino acids: CASSKGTDEQFF. The chain carries TRBV18 and TRBJ2-1, with D tentatively TRBD1 or TRBD2 (5 bases each). The length of the CDR3 is 12 residues. V was trimmed by 5 bases and J by 8 bases, leaving 10 bases between them. Germline CDR1 reads KGHSH; CDR2 reads LQKENI.